This TCR beta chain was documented in a study of cytomegalovirus exposure and HLA in healthy donors. Study conclusions and caveats: For presence/absence analyses, sequencing depth was assumed to be roughly uniform across donors. Judged likely to be a sequencing artifact was a cluster of highly shared sequence variants. A link between a missense DCLRE1C variant and TCR beta V- and J-gene trimming emerged from a later analysis.

Nominally healthy donors were sampled, though unrecorded immune exposures were likely. The PCR used 60 Vbeta and 13 Jbeta primers. TCRdb's table, derived via immunoSEQ multiplex PCR, lists solely in-frame clones and lacks some. The sample holds about 120,000 clones, around 77% seen once. Details on this clone: What it binds is not known. Other DNA sequences from this sample encode an identical CDR3 as well.

Material for sequencing was PBMCs. The TCR sequence derives from a man aged 18 to 29 in good health and CMV-seropositive.

The CDR3 loop is CASSVSGISYNEQFF. The CDR3 nucleotides are TGTGCCAGCAGCGTAAGCGGGATCTCCTACAATGAGCAGTTCTTC. V usage is TRBV9 and J usage is TRBJ2-1; 7 bases agree with TRBD2. CDR1 and CDR2 (germline): SGDLS, YYNGEE. This CDR3 contains 15 residues. J lost 0 bases, V lost 1 base, and 1 base had no gene match.